This TCR beta chain was sequenced during a study of T-cell reconstitution after alpha-beta-depleted transplantation in children. Unique molecular identifiers were built into the TCRbeta library. TCRdb reprocessed the PCR reads with MiXCR, giving one entry per CDR3 protein. The sample consists of about 400,000 distinct CDR3 sequences, roughly 21% of them appearing once. Germline CDR1 MDHEN, CDR2 SYDVKM. Trimming cost V 3 bases and J 8 bases; bases outside gene matches: 5. The CDR3 spans 14 residues. This clonotype came up a few times. This TCR was sampled from a human donor who donated a stem cell graft to a child with acute myeloid leukemia. The chain combines TRBV28 with TRBJ1-4, with 8 positions matching TRBD1. The sample was PBMCs from the stem cell graft donor, taken from the stem cell graft. In DNA form, the CDR3 reads TGTGCCAGCAGTTTGACAGGGGTGAGGGAAAAACTGTTTTTT. Translating it yields CASSLTGVREKLFF.